These T cell receptor beta chains were read from a single sample in a study of T cells expressing NK-cell markers. TCRdb processed the 5' RACE reads again and assigns one entry to each CDR3 protein, with no DNA. The table for this sample gives about 440,000 distinct CDR3 sequences. Sequencing used blood T cells: a sorted CD56 or NKG2C T cell subset, CD4+ or CD8+ T cells, or bulk PBMC T cells (not recorded which). These receptors were obtained from a woman aged 18 to 75 in good health. The CDR3 runs from the conserved cysteine through the conserved F or W. Each record gives: J gene, V gene, CDR3 protein.

TRBJ2-3 TRBV6-2/TRBV6-3 CASRDGKGGHTDTQYF
TRBJ2-1 TRBV4-3 CASSQEANRATYNEQFF
TRBJ2-2 TRBV18 CASSPIGLAGRIAGELFF
TRBJ1-1 TRBV6-5 CASSYDGVGTEAFF
TRBJ1-1 TRBV11-2 CASSQHLQGLNTEAFF
TRBJ1-2 TRBV7-3 CASSLDGLNYGYTF
TRBJ2-1 TRBV18 CASSPGTRGNNEQFF
TRBJ2-1 TRBV6-2/TRBV6-3 CASSYFYEQFF
TRBJ2-7 TRBV20-1 CSAEWGDEQYF
TRBJ1-1 TRBV7-8 CASSLGHGPNTEAFF
TRBJ2-7 TRBV13 CASSFSGGGGFEQYF
TRBJ1-1 TRBV29-1 CSVASGEDTEAFF
TRBJ1-5 TRBV20-1 CSASTVALRYYSNQPQHF